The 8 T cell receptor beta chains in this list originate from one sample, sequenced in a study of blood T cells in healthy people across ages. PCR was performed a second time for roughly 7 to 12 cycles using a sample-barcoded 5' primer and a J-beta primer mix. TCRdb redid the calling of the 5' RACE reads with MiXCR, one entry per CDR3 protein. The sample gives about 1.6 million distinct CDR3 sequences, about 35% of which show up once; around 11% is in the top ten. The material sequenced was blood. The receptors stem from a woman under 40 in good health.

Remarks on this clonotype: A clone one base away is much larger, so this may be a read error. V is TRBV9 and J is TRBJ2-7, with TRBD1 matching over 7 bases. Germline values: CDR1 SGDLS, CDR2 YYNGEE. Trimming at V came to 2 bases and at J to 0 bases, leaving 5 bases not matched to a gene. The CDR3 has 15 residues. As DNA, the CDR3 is TGTGCCAGCAGCGTGGGACAGCCACACTCCTACGAGCAGTACTTC. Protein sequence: CASSVGQPHSYEQYF.

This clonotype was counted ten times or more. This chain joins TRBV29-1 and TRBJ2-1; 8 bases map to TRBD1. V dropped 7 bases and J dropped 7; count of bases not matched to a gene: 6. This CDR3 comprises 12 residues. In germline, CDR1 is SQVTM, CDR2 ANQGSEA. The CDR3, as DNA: TGCAGCGAATACAGGGGGAGGAATGAGCAGTTCTTC. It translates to CSEYRGRNEQFF.

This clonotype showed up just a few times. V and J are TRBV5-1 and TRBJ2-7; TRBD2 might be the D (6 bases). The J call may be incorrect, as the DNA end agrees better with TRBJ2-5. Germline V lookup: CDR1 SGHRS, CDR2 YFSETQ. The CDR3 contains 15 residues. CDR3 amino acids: CASSNEAGTRETQYF. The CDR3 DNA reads TGCGCCAGCAGCAACGAGGCGGGAACGCGGGAGACCCAGTACTTC.

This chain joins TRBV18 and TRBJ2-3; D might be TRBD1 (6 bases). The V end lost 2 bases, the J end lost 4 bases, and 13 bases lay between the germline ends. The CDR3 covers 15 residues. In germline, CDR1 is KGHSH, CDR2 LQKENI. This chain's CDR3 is CASSPNGRGSDTQYF. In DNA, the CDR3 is TGTGCCAGCTCACCAAACGGCAGGGGATCAGATACGCAGTATTTT.

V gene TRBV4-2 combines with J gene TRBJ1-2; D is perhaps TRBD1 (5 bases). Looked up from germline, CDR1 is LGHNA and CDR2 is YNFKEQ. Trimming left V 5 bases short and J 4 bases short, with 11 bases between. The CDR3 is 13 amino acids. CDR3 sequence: CASSGGEAYGYTF. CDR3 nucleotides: TGTGCCAGCAGCGGGGGGGAGGCCTATGGCTACACCTTC.

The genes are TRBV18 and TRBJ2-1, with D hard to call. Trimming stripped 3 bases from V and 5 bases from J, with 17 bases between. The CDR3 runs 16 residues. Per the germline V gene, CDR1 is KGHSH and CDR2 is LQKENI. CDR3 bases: TGTGCCAGCTCACCTGGCATGACAAGACGCCACAATGAGCAGTTCTTC. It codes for CASSPGMTRRHNEQFF.

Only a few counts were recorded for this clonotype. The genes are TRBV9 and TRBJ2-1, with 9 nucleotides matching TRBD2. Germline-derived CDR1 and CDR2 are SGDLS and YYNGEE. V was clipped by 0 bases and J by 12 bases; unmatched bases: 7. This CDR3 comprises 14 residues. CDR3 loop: CASSVETRGGRQFF. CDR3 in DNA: TGTGCCAGCAGCGTAGAGACGCGGGGGGGCCGGCAGTTCTTC.

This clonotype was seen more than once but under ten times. The CDR3 DNA reads as TGTGCCAGCAGTTTAGGGGTCGGGATATCTGGGGATGAGCAGTTCTTC. This encodes CASSLGVGISGDEQFF. V and J are TRBV27 and TRBJ2-1; a possible D gene is TRBD2 (5 bases). The V end was cut by 2 bases, the J end by 8 bases, with 19 bases between. Germline V gene data show CDR1 as MNHEY and CDR2 as SMNVEV (reference sequence). The CDR3 is made up of 16 amino acids.